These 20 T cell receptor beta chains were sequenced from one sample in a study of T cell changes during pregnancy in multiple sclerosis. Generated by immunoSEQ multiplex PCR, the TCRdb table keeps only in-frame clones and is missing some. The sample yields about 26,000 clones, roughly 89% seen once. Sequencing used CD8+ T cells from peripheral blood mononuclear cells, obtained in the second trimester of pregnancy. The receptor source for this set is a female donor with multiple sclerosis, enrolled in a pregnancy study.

CDR3: CASSDRQGHLTGGYTF. DNA of the CDR3: TGTGCCAGCAGCGACAGACAGGGCCATCTCACGGGGGGCTACACCTTC. This chain links TRBV9 with TRBJ1-2, with TRBD1 identical over 7 bases. Germline V gene lookup returns CDR1 SGDLS and CDR2 YYNGEE. V shed 3 bases, J shed 8 bases, and the junction held 16 bases outside the gene matches. The CDR3 covers 16 residues.

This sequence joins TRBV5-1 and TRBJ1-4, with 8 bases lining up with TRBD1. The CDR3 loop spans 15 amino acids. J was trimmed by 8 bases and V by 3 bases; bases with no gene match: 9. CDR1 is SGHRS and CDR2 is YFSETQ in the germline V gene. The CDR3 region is CASSSAGTGVEKLFF. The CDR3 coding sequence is TGCGCCAGCAGCTCGGCCGGGACAGGTGTCGAAAAACTGTTTTTT.

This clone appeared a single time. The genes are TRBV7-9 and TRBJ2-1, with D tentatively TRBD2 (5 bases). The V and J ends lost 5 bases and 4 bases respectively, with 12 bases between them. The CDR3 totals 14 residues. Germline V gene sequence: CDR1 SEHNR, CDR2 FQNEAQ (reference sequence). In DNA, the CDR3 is TGTGCCAGCAGCCCTCGGACTGGGTACAATGAGCAGTTCTTC. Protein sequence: CASSPRTGYNEQFF.

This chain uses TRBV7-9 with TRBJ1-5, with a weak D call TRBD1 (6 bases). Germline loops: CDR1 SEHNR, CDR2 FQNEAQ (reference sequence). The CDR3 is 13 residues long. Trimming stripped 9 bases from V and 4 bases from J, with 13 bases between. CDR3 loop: CASKGGGNQPQHF. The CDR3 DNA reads TGTGCCAGTAAGGGGGGAGGGAATCAGCCCCAGCATTTT.

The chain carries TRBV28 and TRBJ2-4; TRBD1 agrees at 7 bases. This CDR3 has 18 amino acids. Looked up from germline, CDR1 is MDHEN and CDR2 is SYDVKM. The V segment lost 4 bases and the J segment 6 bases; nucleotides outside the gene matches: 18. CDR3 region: CASSSIYLNDRDRNIQYF. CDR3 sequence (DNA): TGTGCCAGCAGTTCTATTTACCTAAACGACAGGGATCGAAACATTCAGTACTTC. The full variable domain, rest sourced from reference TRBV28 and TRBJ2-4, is DVKVTQSSRYLVKRTGEKVFLECVQDMDHENMFWYRQDPGLGLRLIYFSYDVKMKEKGDIPEGYSVSREKKERFSLILESASTNQTSMYLCASSSIYLNDRDRNIQYFGAGTRLSVL.

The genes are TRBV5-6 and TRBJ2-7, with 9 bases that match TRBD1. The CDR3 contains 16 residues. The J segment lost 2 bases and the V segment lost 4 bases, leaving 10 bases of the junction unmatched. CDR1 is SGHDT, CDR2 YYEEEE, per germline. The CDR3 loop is CASSQDRGALPYEQYF. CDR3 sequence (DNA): TGTGCCAGCAGCCAAGACAGGGGGGCCCTTCCCTACGAGCAGTACTTC.

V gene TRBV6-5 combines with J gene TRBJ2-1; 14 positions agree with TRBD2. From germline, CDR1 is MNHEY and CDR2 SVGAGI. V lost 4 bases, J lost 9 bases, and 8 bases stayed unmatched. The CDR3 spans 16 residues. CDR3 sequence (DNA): TGTGCCAGCAGTTCCTCTGCGGGACTAGCGGGAGTTGAGCAGTTCTTC. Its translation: CASSSSAGLAGVEQFF.

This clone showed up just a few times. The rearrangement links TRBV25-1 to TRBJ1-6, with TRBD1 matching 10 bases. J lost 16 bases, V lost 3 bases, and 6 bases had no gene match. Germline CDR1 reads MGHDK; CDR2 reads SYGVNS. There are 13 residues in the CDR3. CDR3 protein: CASSDLGDRGLHF. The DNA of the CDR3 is TGTGCCAGCAGTGACCTTGGGGACAGGGGACTCCACTTT.

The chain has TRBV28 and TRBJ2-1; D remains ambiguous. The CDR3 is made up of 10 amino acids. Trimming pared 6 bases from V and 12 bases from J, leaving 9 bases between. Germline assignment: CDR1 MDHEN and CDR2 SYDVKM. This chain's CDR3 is CASSRGGQFF. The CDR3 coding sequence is TGTGCCAGCAGCCGCGGTGGGCAGTTCTTC.

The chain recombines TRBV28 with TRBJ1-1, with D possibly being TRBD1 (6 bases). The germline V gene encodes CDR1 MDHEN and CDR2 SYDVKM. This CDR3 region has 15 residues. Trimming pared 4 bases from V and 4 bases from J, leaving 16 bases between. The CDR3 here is CASSSWGASGTEAFF. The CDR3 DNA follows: TGTGCCAGCAGTTCATGGGGGGCCTCGGGCACTGAAGCTTTCTTT.

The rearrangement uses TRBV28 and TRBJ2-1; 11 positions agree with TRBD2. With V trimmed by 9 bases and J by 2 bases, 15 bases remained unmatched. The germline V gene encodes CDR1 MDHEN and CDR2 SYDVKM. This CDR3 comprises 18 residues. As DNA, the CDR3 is TGTGCCAGTTCGGGAGTAGCGGGAGGGCCCGGCGCCTACAATGAGCAGTTCTTC. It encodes CASSGVAGGPGAYNEQFF.

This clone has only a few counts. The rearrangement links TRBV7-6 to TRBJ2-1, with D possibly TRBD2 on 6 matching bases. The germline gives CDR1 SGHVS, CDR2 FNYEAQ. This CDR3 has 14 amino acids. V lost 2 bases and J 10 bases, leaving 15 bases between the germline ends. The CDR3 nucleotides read TGTGCCAGCAGCTTAACGTCCGGGGCGGGGGAGCAGTTCTTC. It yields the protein CASSLTSGAGEQFF.

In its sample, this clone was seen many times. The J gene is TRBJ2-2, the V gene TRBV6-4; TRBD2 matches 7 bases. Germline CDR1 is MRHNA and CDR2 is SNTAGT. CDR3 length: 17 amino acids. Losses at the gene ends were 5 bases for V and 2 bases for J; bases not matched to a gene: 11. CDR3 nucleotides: TGTGCCAGCAGTTCGGGAGGAGCGGAACTAAACACCGGGGAGCTGTTTTTT. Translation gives CASSSGGAELNTGELFF.

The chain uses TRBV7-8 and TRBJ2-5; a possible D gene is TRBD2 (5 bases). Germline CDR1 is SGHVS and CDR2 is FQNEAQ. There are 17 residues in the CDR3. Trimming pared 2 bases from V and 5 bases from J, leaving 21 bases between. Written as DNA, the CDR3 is TGTGCCAGCAGCTTATATGGGCGGCTGGAAAGGGAGGAGACCCAGTACTTC. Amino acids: CASSLYGRLEREETQYF.

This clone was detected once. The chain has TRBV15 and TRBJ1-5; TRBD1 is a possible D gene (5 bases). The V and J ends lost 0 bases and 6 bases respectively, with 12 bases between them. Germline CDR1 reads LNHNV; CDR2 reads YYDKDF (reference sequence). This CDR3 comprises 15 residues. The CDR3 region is CATSRDRGRAQPQHF. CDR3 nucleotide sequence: TGTGCCACCAGCAGAGATCGCGGCAGGGCTCAGCCCCAGCATTTT.

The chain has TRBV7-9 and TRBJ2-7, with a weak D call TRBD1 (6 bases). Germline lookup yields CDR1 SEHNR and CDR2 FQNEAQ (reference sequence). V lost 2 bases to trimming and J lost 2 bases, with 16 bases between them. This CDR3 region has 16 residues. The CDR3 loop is CASSLPKTGNPYEQYF. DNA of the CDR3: TGTGCCAGCAGCTTACCCAAAACAGGGAACCCCTACGAGCAGTACTTC.

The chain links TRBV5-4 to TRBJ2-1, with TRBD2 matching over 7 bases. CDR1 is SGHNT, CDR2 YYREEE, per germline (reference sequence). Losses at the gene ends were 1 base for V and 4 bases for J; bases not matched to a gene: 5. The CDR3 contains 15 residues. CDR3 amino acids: CASSLSGGSYNEQFF. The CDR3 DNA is TGTGCCAGCAGCTTGTCGGGCGGGAGTTACAATGAGCAGTTCTTC.

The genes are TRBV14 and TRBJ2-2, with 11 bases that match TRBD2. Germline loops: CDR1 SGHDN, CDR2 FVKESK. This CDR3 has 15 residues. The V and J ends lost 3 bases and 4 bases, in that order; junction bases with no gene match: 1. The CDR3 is CASSHGTSGTGELFF. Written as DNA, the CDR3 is TGTGCCAGCAGCCACGGGACTAGCGGCACCGGGGAGCTGTTTTTT.

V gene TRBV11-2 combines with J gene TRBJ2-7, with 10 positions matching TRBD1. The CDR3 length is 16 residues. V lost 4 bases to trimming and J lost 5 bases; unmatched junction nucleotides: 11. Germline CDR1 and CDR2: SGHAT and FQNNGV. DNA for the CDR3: TGTGCCAGCAGCTCGTTACCGGGACAGGGGATCAACGAGCAGTACTTC. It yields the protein CASSSLPGQGINEQYF.

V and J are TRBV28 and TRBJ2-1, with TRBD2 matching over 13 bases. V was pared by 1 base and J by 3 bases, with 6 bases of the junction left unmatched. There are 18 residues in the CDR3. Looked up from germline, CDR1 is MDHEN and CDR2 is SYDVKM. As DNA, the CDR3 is TGTGCCAGCAGTTTATACCTGGGACTAGCGGGACTCTACAATGAGCAGTTCTTC. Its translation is CASSLYLGLAGLYNEQFF.